A single sample gave rise to the 30 T cell receptor beta chains below, sequenced in a study of T cell responses to AZD1222 COVID-19 vaccine. Measured with immunoSEQ multiplex PCR; TCRdb has only the in-frame clones, and not every one. The sample contains roughly 120,000 clones, around 89% of which appear only once. The material was peripheral blood, obtained 28 days after the second AZD1222 dose. These receptors all stem from an adult who received the AZD1222 COVID-19 vaccine.

The V call is TRBV2, the J call TRBJ2-1; tentatively, D is TRBD1 (6 bases). Trimming took 7 bases from V and 2 from J, leaving 15 bases between them. The CDR3 sequence is 15 residues long. The germline gives CDR1 SNHLY, CDR2 FYNNEI. CDR3 DNA sequence: TGTGCCAGCAAATGGTCCAAGGGGGCCTACAATGAGCAGTTCTTC. This encodes CASKWSKGAYNEQFF. Full variable domain (missing parts from reference TRBV2 and TRBJ2-1): EPEVTQTPSHQVTQMGQEVILRCVPISNHLYFYWYRQILGQKVEFLVSFYNNEISEKSEIFDDQFSVERPDGSNFTLKIRSTKLEDSAMYFCASKWSKGAYNEQFFGPGTRLTVL.

The genes are TRBV11-2 and TRBJ1-1; D ambiguous. In germline, CDR1 is SGHAT, CDR2 FQNNGV. This CDR3 region has 13 residues. Trimming cost V 4 bases and J 0 bases, with 6 bases left between them. This CDR3 is CASSWGVNTEAFF. The CDR3 region has the DNA TGTGCCAGCAGCTGGGGTGTGAACACTGAAGCTTTCTTT. Together with reference TRBV11-2 and TRBJ1-1, the CDR3 gives the full variable domain: EAGVAQSPRYKIIEKRQSVAFWCNPISGHATLYWYQQILGQGPKLLIQFQNNGVVDDSQLPKDRFSAERLKGVDSTLKIQPAKLEDSAVYLCASSWGVNTEAFFGQGTRLTVV.

The rearrangement joins TRBV13 to TRBJ1-1, with 9 positions matching TRBD1. The V and J ends lost 4 bases and 4 bases, in that order; junction bases with no gene match: 7. The CDR3 is made up of 15 amino acids. The germline CDR1 and CDR2 sequences are PRHDT and FYEKMQ (reference sequence). CDR3 in amino acids: CASSYYRTGATEAFF. The CDR3 nucleotides read TGTGCCAGCAGCTACTACCGGACAGGGGCCACTGAAGCTTTCTTT.

This sequence joins TRBV21-1 and TRBJ2-1; TRBD2, the table's D call, was not compared with the DNA. TRBV21-1 is assigned pseudogene status. The CDR3 consists of 19 residues. The CDR3 DNA follows: TGTGCCAGGTACGGGATTAGCGGGAGGATGGGGAGCTCCTACAATGAGCAGTTCTTC. Its translation: CARYGISGRMGSSYNEQFF.

In this sample, this clone turned up a few times. V is TRBV25-1 and J is TRBJ1-6; D may be TRBD1 (5 bases). V gave up 7 bases and J gave up 10 bases, with 11 bases separating them. The germline V gene encodes CDR1 MGHDK and CDR2 SYGVNS. The CDR3 runs 12 residues. The DNA for the CDR3 is TGTGCCAGCAAGCAGGGTGAATCACCCCTCCACTTT. The encoded protein is CASKQGESPLHF.

This chain uses TRBV19 with TRBJ1-2; D uncertain. The germline V and J ends were trimmed by 5 bases and 0 bases, with 13 bases remaining between them. The CDR3 sequence is 15 residues long. Germline V gives CDR1 LNHDA, CDR2 SQIVND (reference sequence). CDR3 bases: TGTGCCAGTAGTCCAGGCGGATACTCTAACTATGGCTACACCTTC. Amino acid sequence: CASSPGGYSNYGYTF.

This chain joins TRBV19 and TRBJ2-4; D is possibly TRBD2 (6 bases). The germline V gene has CDR1 LNHDA and CDR2 SQIVND (reference sequence). The CDR3 length is 16 residues. V lost 3 bases to trimming and J lost 3 bases, with 15 bases between them. The CDR3 spells CASSIISGGGKNIQYF. The CDR3 DNA reads TGTGCCAGTAGTATCATTTCCGGGGGTGGCAAAAACATTCAGTACTTC. The full variable domain, in which reference TRBV19 and TRBJ2-4 provide the parts outside the CDR3, is DGGITQSPKYLFRKEGQNVTLSCEQNLNHDAMYWYRQDPGQGLRLIYYSQIVNDFQKGDIAEGYSVSREKKESFPLTVTSAQKNPTAFYLCASSIISGGGKNIQYFGAGTRLSVL.

V and J are TRBV25-1 and TRBJ2-7, with TRBD1 identical over 9 bases. Germline assignment: CDR1 MGHDK and CDR2 SYGVNS. The CDR3 is 15 amino acids. The ends lost 5 bases at V and 1 base at J; junction bases unmatched: 6. The chain's CDR3 is CASSYRDRASYEQYF. CDR3 coding DNA: TGTGCCAGCAGTTACCGGGACAGGGCTTCCTACGAGCAGTACTTC.

A few counts support this clone. V is TRBV3-1 (or the pseudogene TRBV3-2) and J is TRBJ1-5, with D possibly TRBD1 on 6 matching bases. The CDR3 runs to 16 residues. V was trimmed by 0 bases and J by 2 bases, leaving 11 bases between them. The germline gives CDR1 LGHDT, CDR2 YNNKEL (reference sequence). The CDR3 reads CASSQDPGAGNQPQHF. DNA of the CDR3: TGTGCCAGCAGCCAAGATCCGGGGGCTGGCAATCAGCCCCAGCATTTT.

The DNA of the CDR3 is TGTGCCAGCAGTCCGATACCCGCTTATGGCTACACCTTC. It translates to CASSPIPAYGYTF. This chain uses TRBV12-3 or TRBV12-4 with TRBJ1-2; D not certain. This CDR3 has 13 amino acids. V lost 5 bases, J lost 5 bases, and 12 bases lay in between.

V gene TRBV23-1 combines with J gene TRBJ2-7; TRBD1 aligns across 7 bases. TRBV23-1 is annotated as an ORF whose role is uncertain. The CDR3 loop spans 16 amino acids. V was clipped by 7 bases and J by 3 bases; unmatched bases: 15. The CDR3 DNA reads as TGCGCCAGCATCCAGTCCCAGGGACAGAGATTCTACGAGCAGTACTTC. The encoded protein is CASIQSQGQRFYEQYF.

The CDR3 nucleotides read TGTGCCTGGGCCGCGGACGGGAACACTGAAGCTTTCTTT. This gives the protein CAWAADGNTEAFF. J is TRBJ1-1 and V is TRBV30; D ambiguous. V lost 5 bases and J lost 1, with 11 bases in between. In germline, CDR1 is GTSNPN, CDR2 SVGIG (reference sequence). This CDR3 is built from 13 residues.

The V and J genes are TRBV7-2 and TRBJ1-5; maybe TRBD1 (5 bases). Germline CDR1 and CDR2: SGHTA and FQGNSA. CDR3 length: 15 residues. The V end lost 5 bases, the J end lost 0 bases, and 11 bases lay between the germline ends. The CDR3 region is CASSRSGGSNQPQHF. The DNA for the CDR3 is TGTGCCAGCAGCCGCTCGGGGGGTAGCAATCAGCCCCAGCATTTT.

The rearrangement links TRBV20-1 to TRBJ1-2; D is ambiguous. V lost 0 bases, J lost 4 bases, and 3 bases lay in between. Germline lookup yields CDR1 DFQATT and CDR2 SNEGSKA (reference sequence). The CDR3 runs 11 residues. The CDR3 region has the DNA TGCAGTGCTAGAGACGGCTATGGCTACACCTTC. Translation gives CSARDGYGYTF.

The chain couples TRBV28 to TRBJ2-1; D is possibly TRBD1 (5 bases). V was cut by 2 bases and J by 6 bases, with 8 bases left in between. Germline CDR1 and CDR2: MDHEN and SYDVKM. The CDR3 sequence is 13 residues long. This CDR3 reads CASSLRGGNEQFF. As DNA, the CDR3 is TGTGCCAGCAGTTTAAGGGGTGGCAATGAGCAGTTCTTC.

The chain combines TRBV9 with TRBJ1-2; the match to TRBD1 covers 8 bases. Germline trimming cut 2 bases from V and 6 bases from J; bases unmatched to any gene: 3. Germline V gene lookup returns CDR1 SGDLS and CDR2 YYNGEE. This CDR3 contains 13 residues. The CDR3 loop reads CASSVPGQDGYTF. CDR3 nucleotide sequence: TGTGCCAGCAGCGTTCCGGGACAGGATGGCTACACCTTC.

This sequence joins TRBV11-2 and TRBJ1-6; perhaps TRBD1 as D (6 bases). The CDR3 runs 17 residues. The V and J ends lost 0 bases and 7 bases respectively, with 16 bases between them. Looked up from germline, CDR1 is SGHAT and CDR2 is FQNNGV. CDR3 sequence reads: CASSLDGIGRGNSPLHF. The CDR3 DNA reads TGTGCCAGCAGCTTAGATGGTATCGGCAGGGGAAATTCACCCCTCCACTTT.

Worth noting for this clone: One junction end disagrees with the germline gene, perhaps due to a read error. The V call is TRBV7-7, the J call TRBJ2-6, with D perhaps matching TRBD2 (5 bases). There are 13 residues in the CDR3. Germline lookup yields CDR1 SSHAT and CDR2 FNYEAQ (reference sequence). In DNA form, the CDR3 reads TGTGCTAGCAGCGGACCTGGGGCCAACGTCCTGACTTTC. Translating gives CASSGPGANVLTF.

V and J are TRBV6-5 and TRBJ1-5; unclear D gene. V was shortened by 10 bases and J by 2 bases, with 18 bases between the two germline ends. The CDR3 is 15 residues long. Germline values: CDR1 MNHEY, CDR2 SVGAGI. The CDR3 DNA reads as TGTGCCACCTACGCGGACGGGAGGGGCAATCAGCCCCAGCATTTT. Residues: CATYADGRGNQPQHF.

The chain is built from TRBV6-5 and TRBJ2-7; the match to TRBD2 covers 8 bases. The CDR3 contains 14 residues. Germline V CDR1 and CDR2: MNHEY, SVGAGI. Trimming cost V 2 bases and J 0 bases; bases outside gene matches: 0. The CDR3 sequence: CASSYAGGSYEQYF. The CDR3 DNA sequence: TGTGCCAGCAGTTACGCGGGGGGCTCCTACGAGCAGTACTTC.

The chain employs TRBV28 and TRBJ2-1; D is uncertain. Germline assignment: CDR1 MDHEN and CDR2 SYDVKM. The CDR3 is 12 residues long. The V and J ends lost 7 bases and 11 bases respectively, with 15 bases between them. The CDR3 coding sequence is TGTGCCAGCACCCCCGGACCCTTTAAGCAGTTCTTC. Translation gives CASTPGPFKQFF.

This rearrangement joins TRBV4-1 to TRBJ2-1; TRBD2 matches at 9 bases. CDR1 is MGHRA and CDR2 is YSYEKL in the germline V gene. The CDR3 runs 17 residues. The trim removed 0 bases at V and 7 bases at J, leaving 10 bases unmatched. The CDR3 DNA reads as TGCGCCAGCAGCCAAGATTTGGGCGGGGGGGCGCGAAATGAGCAGTTCTTC. It translates to CASSQDLGGGARNEQFF.

This sequence joins TRBV28 and TRBJ2-6, with D perhaps matching TRBD1 or TRBD2 (5 bases each). V was shortened by 6 bases and J by 3 bases, with 12 bases between the two germline ends. CDR3 size: 15 residues. Looked up from germline, CDR1 is MDHEN and CDR2 is SYDVKM. In nucleotides, the CDR3 is TGTGCCAGCAGCTCTGGGGGTGATGGGGCCAACGTCCTGACTTTC. Its protein product is CASSSGGDGANVLTF.

This chain uses TRBV5-1 with TRBJ1-1, with 10 bases fitting TRBD1. This CDR3 is built from 14 residues. The germline CDR1 and CDR2 sequences are SGHRS and YFSETQ. With V trimmed by 0 bases and J by 4 bases, 0 bases remained unmatched. The CDR3, as DNA: TGCGCCAGCAGCTTGGGACAGGGGGCCACTGAAGCTTTCTTT. This translates into CASSLGQGATEAFF.

The chain employs TRBV9 and TRBJ2-2; 9 bases align to TRBD2. Losses at the gene ends were 0 bases for V and 4 bases for J; bases not matched to a gene: 4. This CDR3 contains 16 residues. CDR1 and CDR2 (germline): SGDLS, YYNGEE. The CDR3 sequence: CASSVGLAGSTGELFF. CDR3 coding DNA: TGTGCCAGCAGCGTAGGGCTAGCGGGAAGCACCGGGGAGCTGTTTTTT.

J is TRBJ1-2 and V is TRBV2; TRBD1 might be the D (6 bases). The CDR3 sequence is 13 residues long. Germline V gives CDR1 SNHLY, CDR2 FYNNEI. Between the trimmed V and J ends, which lost 5 bases and 2 bases, there was a span of 9 bases. In DNA form, the CDR3 reads TGTGCCAGCAGTAGGGACACCAACTATGGCTACACCTTC. Translation: CASSRDTNYGYTF.

The chain uses TRBV29-1 and TRBJ1-3; no reliable D call. Trimming removed 6 bases from V and 4 bases from J, with 7 bases in between. Germline lookup yields CDR1 SQVTM and CDR2 ANQGSEA. The CDR3 is 11 residues long. The CDR3 spells CSVVKGNTIYF. Here the CDR3 DNA reads TGCAGCGTCGTTAAAGGAAACACCATATATTTT. Full variable domain (remainder filled in from reference TRBV29-1 and TRBJ1-3): SAVISQKPSRDICQRGTSLTIQCQVDSQVTMMFWYRQQPGQSLTLIATANQGSEATYESGFVIDKFPISRPNLTFSTLTVSNMSPEDSSIYLCSVVKGNTIYFGEGSWLTVV.

J is TRBJ2-1 and V is TRBV30; D remains unclear. V lost 0 bases, J lost 15 bases, and 15 bases lay in between. The CDR3 length is 12 residues. Germline values: CDR1 GTSNPN, CDR2 SVGIG (reference sequence). CDR3 coding DNA: TGTGCCTGGAGTGTCCCCCCCTCCGATCGGTTCTTC. Its translation: CAWSVPPSDRFF. Full variable domain (rest looked up from reference TRBV30 and TRBJ2-1): SQTIHQWPATLVQPVGSPLSLECTVEGTSNPNLYWYRQAAGRGLQLLFYSVGIGQISSEVPQNLSASRPQDRQFILSSKKLLLSDSGFYLCAWSVPPSDRFFGPGTRLTVL.

This chain links TRBV5-1 with TRBJ1-1; D possibly corresponds to TRBD1 (5 bases). The CDR3 spans 16 residues. Germline V gene sequence: CDR1 SGHRS, CDR2 YFSETQ. V was clipped by 0 bases and J by 0 bases, with 12 bases between them. The CDR3 loop reads CASSLEGYTMNTEAFF. CDR3 in DNA: TGCGCCAGCAGCTTGGAGGGGTATACTATGAACACTGAAGCTTTCTTT.

The CDR3 bases are TGTGCCAGTAGTATAACGGTATTCTCCTACAATGAGCAGTTCTTC. Translation: CASSITVFSYNEQFF. The chain has TRBV19 and TRBJ2-1; D remains ambiguous. Germline V gene data show CDR1 as LNHDA and CDR2 as SQIVND (reference sequence). CDR3 length: 15 amino acids. V was cut by 2 bases and J by 0 bases, with 8 bases left in between. The entire variable domain, with the rest obtained from reference TRBV19 and TRBJ2-1, is as follows: DGGITQSPKYLFRKEGQNVTLSCEQNLNHDAMYWYRQDPGQGLRLIYYSQIVNDFQKGDIAEGYSVSREKKESFPLTVTSAQKNPTAFYLCASSITVFSYNEQFFGPGTRLTVL.